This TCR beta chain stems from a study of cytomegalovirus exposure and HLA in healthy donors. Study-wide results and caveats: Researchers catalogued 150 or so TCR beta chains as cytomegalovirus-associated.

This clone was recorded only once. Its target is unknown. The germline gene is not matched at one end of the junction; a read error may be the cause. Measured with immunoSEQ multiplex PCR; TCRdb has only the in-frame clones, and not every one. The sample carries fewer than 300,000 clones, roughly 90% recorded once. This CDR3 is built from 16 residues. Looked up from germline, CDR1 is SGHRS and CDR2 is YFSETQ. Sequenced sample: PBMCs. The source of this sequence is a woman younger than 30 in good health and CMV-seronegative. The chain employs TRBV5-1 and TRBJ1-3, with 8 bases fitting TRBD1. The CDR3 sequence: CASSRTGTGAGNIIYF. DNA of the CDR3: TGCGCCAGCAGCCGAACCGGGACAGGTGCTGGAAACATCATATATTTT.